Sequencing of this T cell receptor (beta chain) was carried out in a study of blood T cell dynamics during melanoma immunotherapy (dated by TCRdb to 2018 to 2021). About the investigation overall: Patients had metastatic melanoma and received first-line pembrolizumab or nivolumab plus ipilimumab as standard of care in the United Kingdom. To find early correlates of response, the study profiled the peripheral T cell receptor repertoires of patients with metastatic melanoma both before and after one cycle of checkpoint inhibitor therapy. The training cohort consisted of consecutive patients, while an additional independent group of patients from the same centre was pooled to form an external validation set. The study at large found these results: Unlike progressors, patients who went on to achieve disease control showed a bifurcated reorganization of the PBMC repertoire at W3, with either increased clonality or increased diversity. The relatively small sample size was recognized as a factor that could limit how well the results generalize. Whether the T cell clones driving repertoire changes were melanoma-specific or reflected general immune activation could not be determined in the study.

As regards this clone: Its antigen is not yet known. Base qualities were left out, and no much larger clone turns up one base away.

Every bulk PBMC sample was loaded with the same fixed amount of around 330 ng of DNA. TCR beta CDR3 sequences were amplified from genomic DNA with the immunoSEQ TCRb Assay kit following manufacturer instructions. The KAPA Library Quantification Kit for Illumina platforms was used to quantify the pooled libraries by qPCR. Pooled libraries were sequenced on an Illumina NextSeq 500, clustered at roughly 0.55-1.1 pM. The study's processing was this. TCR data were analyzed using immunoSEQ ANALYZER and the R LymphoSeq package. A rearrangement efficiency score was calculated as productive divided by the sum of productive and non-productive CDR3 sequences. Within each patient, timepoints were compared pairwise for clonality, measured with the Gini coefficient, and for diversity, measured with the Renyi index at alpha=1. Clonal relatedness, based on an edit distance of 3, and repertoire similarity, based on the Bhattacharyya coefficient, were both computed in LymphoSeq. To classify response, a linear discriminant analysis based on week-3 changes in clonality and diversity was built with the R MASS and caret packages. The table comes from immuneACCESS by way of TCRdb, which keeps in-frame sequences with V and J called. Part of the clones is missing from these tables; in studies checked, under half for an unresolved V gene and the rest for unknown reasons. V, J and clone size reflect that table, while D and trimming were determined from the DNA. The sample profile shows some 20,000 clones; around 92% of them were found once. Clones ranked in the top ten supply roughly 1.1% of the sample.

From the germline V gene, CDR1 is SNHLY and CDR2 is FYNNEI. V loses 1 base, J loses 5 bases, and the germline ends lie 6 bases apart. The CDR3 starts with the cysteine, ends with the phenylalanine, and has 12 residues. Just the 36-base CDR3 DNA is kept, in frame starting at base 1. This specimen's time point label, interpreted: pre-treatment baseline. Blood samples were collected before treatment (T0) and at week 3 (W3), after the first cycle of checkpoint blockade. Except for a couple of patients with rapid clinical progression, response was assessed 12 weeks after the first infusion by RECIST 1.1; disease control meant complete response, partial response or stable disease. Any patient who had received prior systemic cancer treatment, was on concomitant immunosuppressant therapy or had synchronous other active malignancies was excluded. To track both circulating cells and T cell turnover, TCR beta was sequenced from bulk PBMC as well as from plasma cell-free DNA. PBMC were isolated from blood with Lymphoprep and SepMate tubes, followed by red cell lysis. DNA from PBMC and sorted T cell subsets was extracted with QIAamp DNA Blood Mini kits.

The sequenced sample was blood, obtained from a patient treated with checkpoint blockade. This TCR was recovered from a human donor with melanoma. The chain is made from TRBV2 and TRBJ2-7; the D gene lacks a confident call. In nucleotides, the sequence is TGTGCCAGCAGTGAAGGGACGGACGAGCAGTACTTC. Its coded protein is CASSEGTDEQYF.